The rows below give T cell receptor beta chains drawn from one sample of a study of control samples from healthy donors and cancer patients. TCRdb's copy holds only in-frame clones and misses some; the assay was immunoSEQ multiplex PCR. The repertoire holds some 120,000 clones, with about 89% as singletons. The sequencing sample was made of blood. The source is a woman aged 18 to 35 in good health. Each CDR3 is given with its conserved first and last residue. D genes are given only for firm matches.

J: TRBJ2-1; V: TRBV19; D: TRBD1; DNA: TGTGCCAGTAGTATTGAGGGGGCTAATGAGCAGTTCTTC; CDR3: CASSIEGANEQFF
J: TRBJ1-4; V: TRBV18; D: TRBD1; DNA: TGTGCCAGCTCACCTCTCCAGCTCAGGGGGGGAGAAAAACTGTTTTTT; CDR3: CASSPLQLRGGEKLFF
J: TRBJ2-3; V: TRBV6-2/TRBV6-3; D: TRBD1; DNA: TGTGCCAGCAGTTCTGGACAGGGCGGATCAGATACGCAGTATTTT; CDR3: CASSSGQGGSDTQYF
J: TRBJ1-1; V: TRBV28; D: TRBD1; DNA: TGTGCCAGCAGCCCACTGGGACAGGGTACGAACACTGAAGCTTTCTTT; CDR3: CASSPLGQGTNTEAFF
J: TRBJ2-7; V: TRBV5-6; D: TRBD2; DNA: TGTGCCAGCAGCGCCAGGACTAGCGGGGGGACCTACGAGCAGTACTTC; CDR3: CASSARTSGGTYEQYF
J: TRBJ2-1; V: TRBV6-2/TRBV6-3; D: TRBD2; DNA: TGTGCCAGCAGTTCGCACAGCGGGGGGGCTTTAAATGAGCAGTTCTTC; CDR3: CASSSHSGGALNEQFF
J: TRBJ2-2; V: TRBV7-9; D: TRBD1; DNA: TGTGCCAGCAGCCGATGGACAGGGGCGAACACCGGGGAGCTGTTTTTT; CDR3: CASSRWTGANTGELFF
J: TRBJ1-1; V: TRBV5-6; D: -; DNA: TGTGCCAGCAGCTTTTGGGCAGGACTGACGAACACTGAAGCTTTCTTT; CDR3: CASSFWAGLTNTEAFF
J: TRBJ1-4; V: TRBV18; D: -; DNA: TGTGCCAGCTCACCACGCTTTACAGGGTTCGAACTGTTTTTT; CDR3: CASSPRFTGFELFF
J: TRBJ1-3; V: TRBV30; D: -; DNA: TGTGCCTGGACGCCGCTTATCGGAAACACCATATATTTT; CDR3: CAWTPLIGNTIYF
J: TRBJ1-1; V: TRBV19; D: -; DNA: TGTGCCAGTAGTATGAGGGGGATGAACACTGAAGCTTTCTTT; CDR3: CASSMRGMNTEAFF
J: TRBJ2-5; V: TRBV24-1; D: TRBD1; DNA: TGTGCCACCAGTGATTTTTTTGAGGACAGGAGATATCAAGAGACCCAGTACTTC; CDR3: CATSDFFEDRRYQETQYF
J: TRBJ1-1; V: TRBV24-1; D: TRBD1; DNA: TGTGCCAGTCAACAGGGGGCAGGCACTGAAGCTTTCTTT; CDR3: CASQQGAGTEAFF
J: TRBJ2-6; V: TRBV29-1; D: -; DNA: TGCAGCGCCGGACAGATACTCTCTGGGGCCAACGTCCTGACTTTC; CDR3: CSAGQILSGANVLTF
J: TRBJ2-1; V: TRBV5-4; D: -; DNA: TGTGCCAGCAGCTTGGCGCTGGGCTCCTACAATGAGCAGTTCTTC; CDR3: CASSLALGSYNEQFF
J: TRBJ2-7; V: TRBV28; D: TRBD2; DNA: TGTGCCAGCAGTTTTCCACGACTAGCGGGATGGTACGAGCAGTACTTC; CDR3: CASSFPRLAGWYEQYF
J: TRBJ1-4; V: TRBV28; D: -; DNA: TGTGCCAGCAGTCCCACAGGGTATACTAATGAAAAACTGTTTTTT; CDR3: CASSPTGYTNEKLFF
J: TRBJ1-2; V: TRBV5-4; D: -; DNA: TGTGCCAGCAGCGATTGGGTTTCGGATGGCTACACCTTC; CDR3: CASSDWVSDGYTF
J: TRBJ2-2; V: TRBV6-5; D: -; DNA: TGTGCCAGCAGCCGCACAGACACCGGGGAGCTGTTTTTT; CDR3: CASSRTDTGELFF
J: TRBJ2-3; V: TRBV7-2; D: -; DNA: TGTGCCAGCAGCCAACCCCTGGGGGCAGATACGCAGTATTTT; CDR3: CASSQPLGADTQYF
J: TRBJ1-1; V: TRBV7-2; D: TRBD1; DNA: TGTGCCAGCAGCTTAGCTACCGGGACAGGGACTGAAGCTTTCTTT; CDR3: CASSLATGTGTEAFF
J: TRBJ2-3; V: TRBV24-1; D: -; DNA: TGTGCCACCAGTGATTTTTGGGACCTCGATACGCAGTATTTT; CDR3: CATSDFWDLDTQYF
J: TRBJ2-4; V: TRBV18; D: -; DNA: TGTGCCAGCTCACCAGTCAGTGATGTTCAGTACTTC; CDR3: CASSPVSDVQYF
J: TRBJ2-1; V: TRBV11-2; D: -; DNA: TGTGCCAGCAGCTTACTGAGGGGTCGGTACAATGAGCAGTTCTTC; CDR3: CASSLLRGRYNEQFF